This entry is about one T cell receptor beta chain. The data were obtained in a study of blood T cell repertoires in COVID-19. Here immunoSEQ multiplex PCR was the method, and the copy in TCRdb shows in-frame clones only, minus some. The sample shows about 250,000 clones, 80% to 95% of them seen only once. Germline assignment: CDR1 SGDLS and CDR2 YYNGEE. This CDR3 is built from 14 residues. Trimming pared 3 bases from V and 5 bases from J, leaving 12 bases between. The cohort comprised adults aged about 18 to 90 years residing in some 24 US areas. Recovery among Cohort 3 donors was established by two negative PCRs, clearance, or symptom resolution.

V gene TRBV9 combines with J gene TRBJ1-5; no clear D. The origin of this receptor is a young woman who had recovered from COVID-19. Sequencing was carried out using PBMCs or T cells enriched from blood (not recorded which). CDR3 loop: CASSDSPKDQPQHF. DNA of the CDR3: TGTGCCAGCAGCGACTCCCCCAAAGATCAGCCCCAGCATTTT.